This T cell receptor beta chain was sequenced for a study of T cell changes during pregnancy in multiple sclerosis (dated by TCRdb to between 2018 and 2021). Context from the whole study: The study examined how the T cell repertoire changed over the course of pregnancy in women with multiple sclerosis.

The library was obtained by the immunoSEQ multiplex PCR assay. TCRdb carries this immuneACCESS record with in-frame sequences only. Its versions omit some clonotypes, under half of them owing to an unresolved V gene in the studies checked, with the rest unexplained. The sample table holds about 110,000 clones, of which 80% to 95% were seen once. The top ten hold less than 2% of the sample. With regard to this clone: Its antigen is currently not known. Base qualities are not provided; no much larger clone lies one nucleotide away.

The TCR sequence derives from a female donor with multiple sclerosis, enrolled in a pregnancy study. The sequencing here drew on peripheral blood, taken in the third trimester of pregnancy.

The DNA sequence follows: TGCGCCAGCAGCTTGGGGGGACAAGTTTACGAGCAGTACTTC. It codes for CASSLGGQVYEQYF. The sequence links TRBV5-1 to TRBJ2-7, with a weak D call of TRBD1 (6 bases match). The CDR3 measures 14 amino acids from cysteine to phenylalanine. The CDR3 DNA has 42 bases and is translated from base 1. CDR1 is given as SGHRS and CDR2 as YFSETQ, both from the germline V gene. Trimming costs V 0 bases and J 4 bases, and their ends lie 11 bases apart.